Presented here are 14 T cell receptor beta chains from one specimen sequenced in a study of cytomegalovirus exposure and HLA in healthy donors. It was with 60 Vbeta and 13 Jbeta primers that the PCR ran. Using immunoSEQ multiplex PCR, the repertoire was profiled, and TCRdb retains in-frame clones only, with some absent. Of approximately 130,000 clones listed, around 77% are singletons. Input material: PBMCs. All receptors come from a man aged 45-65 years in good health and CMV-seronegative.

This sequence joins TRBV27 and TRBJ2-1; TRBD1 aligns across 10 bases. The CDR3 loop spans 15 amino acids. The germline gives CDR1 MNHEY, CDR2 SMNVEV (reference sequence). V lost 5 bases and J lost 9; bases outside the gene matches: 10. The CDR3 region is CASSPTRTGGGEQFF. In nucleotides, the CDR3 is TGTGCCAGCAGTCCGACCCGGACAGGGGGGGGTGAGCAGTTCTTC.

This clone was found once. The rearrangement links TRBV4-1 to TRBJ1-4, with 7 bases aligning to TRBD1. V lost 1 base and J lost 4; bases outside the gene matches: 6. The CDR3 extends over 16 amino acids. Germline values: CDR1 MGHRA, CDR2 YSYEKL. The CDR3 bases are TGCGCCAGCAGCCAAGGGGGACAGCCCGTTAATGAAAAACTGTTTTTT. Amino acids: CASSQGGQPVNEKLFF.

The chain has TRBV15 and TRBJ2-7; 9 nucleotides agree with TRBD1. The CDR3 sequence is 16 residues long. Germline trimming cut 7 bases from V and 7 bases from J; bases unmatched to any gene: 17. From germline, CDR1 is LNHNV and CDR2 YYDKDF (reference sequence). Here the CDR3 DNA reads TGTGCCACCAAATCGGACGGGACAGGGTTGTCCGGGGAGCAGTACTTC. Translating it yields CATKSDGTGLSGEQYF.

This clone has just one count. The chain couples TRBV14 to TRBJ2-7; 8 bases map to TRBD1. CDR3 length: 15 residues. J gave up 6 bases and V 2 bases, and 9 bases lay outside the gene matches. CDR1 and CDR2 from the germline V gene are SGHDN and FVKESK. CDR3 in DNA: TGTGCCAGCAGCCAACCGTATGCAGGGGGCGCCGAGCAGTACTTC. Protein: CASSQPYAGGAEQYF.

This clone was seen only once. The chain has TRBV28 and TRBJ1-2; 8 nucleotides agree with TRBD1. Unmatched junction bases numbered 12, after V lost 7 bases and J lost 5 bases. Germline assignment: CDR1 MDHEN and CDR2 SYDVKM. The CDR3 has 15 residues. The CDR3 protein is CASNPPGGAGYGYTF. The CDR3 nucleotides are TGTGCCAGCAATCCTCCAGGGGGCGCTGGTTATGGCTACACCTTC.

The CDR3 loop is CASRLTSGSYEQYF. CDR3 DNA sequence: TGCGCCAGCAGGTTGACTAGCGGGAGCTACGAGCAGTACTTC. This rearrangement joins TRBV5-1 to TRBJ2-7; 12 bases match TRBD2. J lost 3 bases, V lost 5 bases, and 3 bases had no gene match. Germline-derived CDR1 and CDR2 are SGHRS and YFSETQ. There are 14 residues in the CDR3.

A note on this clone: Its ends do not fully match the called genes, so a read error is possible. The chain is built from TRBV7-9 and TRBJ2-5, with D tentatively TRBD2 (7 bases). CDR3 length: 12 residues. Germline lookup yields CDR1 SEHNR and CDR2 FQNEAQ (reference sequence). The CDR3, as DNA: TGTTCCAGCAGAGAGGGGGGGGAGACCCAGTACTTC. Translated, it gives CSSREGGETQYF. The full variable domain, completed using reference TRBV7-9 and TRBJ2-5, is DTGVSQNPRHKITKRGQNVTFRCDPISEHNRLYWYRQTLGQGPEFLTYFQNEAQLEKSRLLSDRFSAERPKGSFSTLEIQRTEQGDSAMYLCSSREGGETQYFGPGTRLLVL.

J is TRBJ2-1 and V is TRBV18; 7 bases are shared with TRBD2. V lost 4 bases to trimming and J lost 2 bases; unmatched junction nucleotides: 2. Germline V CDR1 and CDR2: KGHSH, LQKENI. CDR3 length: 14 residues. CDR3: CASSLGGAYNEQFF. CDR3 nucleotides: TGTGCCAGCTCACTGGGGGGGGCCTACAATGAGCAGTTCTTC.

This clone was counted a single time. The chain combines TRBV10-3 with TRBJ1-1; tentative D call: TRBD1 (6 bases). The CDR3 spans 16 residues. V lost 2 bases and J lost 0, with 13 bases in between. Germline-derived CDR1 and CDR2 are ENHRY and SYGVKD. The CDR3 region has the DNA TGTGCCATCAGTGAGGCCCGGGACAAATTGAACACTGAAGCTTTCTTT. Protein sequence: CAISEARDKLNTEAFF.

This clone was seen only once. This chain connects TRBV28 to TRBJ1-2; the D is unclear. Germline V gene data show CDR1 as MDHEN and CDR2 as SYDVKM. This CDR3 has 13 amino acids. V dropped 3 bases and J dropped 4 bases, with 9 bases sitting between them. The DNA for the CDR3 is TGTGCCAGCAGTTTTGGGCAGCCCTATGGCTACACCTTC. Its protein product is CASSFGQPYGYTF.

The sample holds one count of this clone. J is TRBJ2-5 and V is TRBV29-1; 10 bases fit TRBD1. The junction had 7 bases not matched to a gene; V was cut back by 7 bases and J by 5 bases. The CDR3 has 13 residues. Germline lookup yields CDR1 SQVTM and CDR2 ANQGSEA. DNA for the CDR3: TGCAGCGCCGACAGGGGGCTGCGTGAGACCCAGTACTTC. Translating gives CSADRGLRETQYF.

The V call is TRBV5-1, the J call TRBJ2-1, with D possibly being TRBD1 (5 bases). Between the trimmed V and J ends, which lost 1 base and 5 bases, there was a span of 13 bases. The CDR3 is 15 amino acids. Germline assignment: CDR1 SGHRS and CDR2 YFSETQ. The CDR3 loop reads CASSLWQGMNNEQFF. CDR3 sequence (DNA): TGCGCCAGCAGCTTGTGGCAGGGTATGAACAATGAGCAGTTCTTC.

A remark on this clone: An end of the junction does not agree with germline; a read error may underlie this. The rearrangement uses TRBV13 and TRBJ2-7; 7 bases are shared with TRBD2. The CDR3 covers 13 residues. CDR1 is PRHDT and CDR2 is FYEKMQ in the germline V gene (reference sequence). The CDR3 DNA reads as TGTGCCAGCAGCCTAGGGACTACCTACGAGCAGTACTTC. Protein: CASSLGTTYEQYF. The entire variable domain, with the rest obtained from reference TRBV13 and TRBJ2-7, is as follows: AAGVIQSPRHLIKEKRETATLKCYPIPRHDTVYWYQQGPGQDPQFLISFYEKMQSDKGSIPDRFSAQQFSDYHSELNMSSLELGDSALYFCASSLGTTYEQYFGPGTRLTVT.

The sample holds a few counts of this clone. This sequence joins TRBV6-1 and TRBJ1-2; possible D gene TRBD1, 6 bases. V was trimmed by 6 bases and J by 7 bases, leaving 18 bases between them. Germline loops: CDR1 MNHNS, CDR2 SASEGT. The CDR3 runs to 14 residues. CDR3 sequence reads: CASSVTTGFGGYTF. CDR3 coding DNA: TGTGCCAGCAGCGTAACGACAGGATTCGGTGGCTACACCTTC.